Given below is one T cell receptor (beta chain) in context. The authors' processing: Quantification of nucleated cells was approximated via reference gene primer amplification. This table comes from immunoSEQ multiplex PCR, and its TCRdb copy is limited to in-frame clones, with some not included. The V and J calls and clone size were taken over from that table, and D and trimming were inferred from the DNA. The sample includes fewer than 100,000 clones, roughly 85% of them seen just once. This sample is part of a study of blood T cell repertoires in COVID-19. Study-wide context: Collection of acute and convalescent COVID-19 samples took place in the United States, Italy and Spain.

This TCR was recovered from a human donor in a cohort sampled during active COVID-19. Sequenced sample: peripheral blood.

CDR3 loop: CASSPGTRGGDEQFF. As DNA, the CDR3 is TGTGCCAGCAGTCCCGGGACTAGGGGCGGGGATGAGCAGTTCTTC. V usage is TRBV6-5 and J usage is TRBJ2-1, with TRBD2 identical over 8 bases. The ends lost 5 bases at V and 8 bases at J; junction bases unmatched: 11. Germline CDR1 is MNHEY and CDR2 is SVGAGI. The CDR3 is made up of 15 amino acids.